This entry describes one TCR beta chain. The sample comes from a study of blood T cell repertoires in COVID-19. Background on the study: From the United States, Italy and Spain came samples of acute and convalescent COVID-19.

The CDR3 spans 13 residues. Germline-derived CDR1 and CDR2 are MNHEY and SVGEGT. The ends were cut back, 4 bases at V and 4 bases at J, with 8 bases in the middle. TCRdb's copy holds only in-frame clones and misses some; the assay was immunoSEQ multiplex PCR. This sample has 210,000 or so clones, with 75% to 90% found just once. The sequenced sample consisted of peripheral blood. The V and J genes are TRBV6-2 or TRBV6-3 and TRBJ2-1; no definite D call. This TCR came from a human donor in a cohort sampled during active COVID-19. As DNA, the CDR3 is TGTGCCAGCAGTTCCCCTCTATACAATGAGCAGTTCTTC. It encodes CASSSPLYNEQFF.